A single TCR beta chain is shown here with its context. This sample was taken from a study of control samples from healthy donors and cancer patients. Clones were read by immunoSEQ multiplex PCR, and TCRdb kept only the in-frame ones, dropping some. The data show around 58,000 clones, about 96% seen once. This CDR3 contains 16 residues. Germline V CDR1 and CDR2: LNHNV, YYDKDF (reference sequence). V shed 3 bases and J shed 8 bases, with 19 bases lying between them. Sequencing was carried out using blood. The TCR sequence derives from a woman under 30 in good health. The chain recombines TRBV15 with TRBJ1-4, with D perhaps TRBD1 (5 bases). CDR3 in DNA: TGTGCCACCAGCAGGGGAGGCGGGGGGGTAGAAGAAAAACTGTTTTTT. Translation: CATSRGGGGVEEKLFF.